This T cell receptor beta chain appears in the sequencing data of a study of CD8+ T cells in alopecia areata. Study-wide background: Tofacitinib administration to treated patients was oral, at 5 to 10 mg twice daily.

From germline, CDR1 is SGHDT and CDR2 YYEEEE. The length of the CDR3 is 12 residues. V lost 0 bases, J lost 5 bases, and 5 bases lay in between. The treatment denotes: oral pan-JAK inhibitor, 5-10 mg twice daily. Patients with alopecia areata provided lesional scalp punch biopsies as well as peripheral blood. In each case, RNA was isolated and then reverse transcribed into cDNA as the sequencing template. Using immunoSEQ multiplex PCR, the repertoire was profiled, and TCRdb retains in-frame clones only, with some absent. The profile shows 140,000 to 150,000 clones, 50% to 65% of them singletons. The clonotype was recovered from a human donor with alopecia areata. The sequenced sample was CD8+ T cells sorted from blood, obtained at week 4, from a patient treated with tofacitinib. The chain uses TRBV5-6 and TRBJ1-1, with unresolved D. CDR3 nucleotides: TGTGCCAGCAGCTTGGTTCGGACTGAAGCTTTCTTT. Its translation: CASSLVRTEAFF.